This is a list of T cell receptor beta chains from one sample in a study of CD8+CD57+ T cells in acquired aplastic anemia. MiXCR, run by TCRdb on the reads, gives a single entry per CDR3 protein. The sample records some 180,000 distinct CDR3 sequences, roughly 63% being singletons. The source material was sorted CD4+, CD8+, or CD8+CD57+ T cells (not recorded which) from PBMCs. Source of these receptors: a human donor with aplastic anemia. The conserved cysteine and the conserved F or W are not part of the CDR3 here. Fields, in order: V gene, J gene, CDR3 length, CDR3 protein.

>TRBV24-1|TRBJ1-6|13
ATSDLQGPNSPLH
>TRBV19|TRBJ2-2|10
ASDRRTGELF
>TRBV7-9|TRBJ2-3|12
ASSPRGSTDTQY
>TRBV7-2|TRBJ2-3|12
ASTHIGATDTQY
>TRBV7-6|TRBJ2-7|14
ASSLGASGSSYEQY
>TRBV6-1|TRBJ1-1|12
ASSAGRMNTEAF
>TRBV19|TRBJ1-2|11
ASGQVSNYGYT
>TRBV5-5|TRBJ2-1|12
ASSWIAGENEQF
>TRBV20-1|TRBJ1-6|13
SPYRGQGGFSPLH
>TRBV20-1|TRBJ2-7|13
SARDPTGATYEQY